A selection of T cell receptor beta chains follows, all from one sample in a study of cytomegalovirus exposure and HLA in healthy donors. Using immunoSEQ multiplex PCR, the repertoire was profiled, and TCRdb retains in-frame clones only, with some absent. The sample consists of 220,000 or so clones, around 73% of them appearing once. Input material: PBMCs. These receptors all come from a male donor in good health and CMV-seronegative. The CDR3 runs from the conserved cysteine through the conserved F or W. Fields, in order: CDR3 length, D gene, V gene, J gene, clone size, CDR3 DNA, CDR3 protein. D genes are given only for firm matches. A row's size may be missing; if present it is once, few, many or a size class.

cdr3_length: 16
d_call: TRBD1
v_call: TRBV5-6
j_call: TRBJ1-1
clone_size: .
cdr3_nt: TGTGCCAGCAGCGGGGGACAGTCCATAGGGAACACTGAAGCTTTCTTT
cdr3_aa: CASSGGQSIGNTEAFF

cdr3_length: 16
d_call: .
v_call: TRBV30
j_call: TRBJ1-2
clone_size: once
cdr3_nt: TGTGCCTGGGGACTGTCGGGGGGCTCGGCCTATTATGGCTACACCTTC
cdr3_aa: CAWGLSGGSAYYGYTF

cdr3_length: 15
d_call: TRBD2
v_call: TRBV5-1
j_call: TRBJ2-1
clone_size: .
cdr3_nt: TGCGCCAGCAGCTTGGGGACTAGCCTCTACAATGAGCAGTTCTTC
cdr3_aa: CASSLGTSLYNEQFF

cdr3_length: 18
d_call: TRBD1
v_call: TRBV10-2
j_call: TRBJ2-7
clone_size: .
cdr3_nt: TGCGCCAGCAGTGCCCCCATGTTAGGACAGGGATCCCCCTACGAGCAGTACTTC
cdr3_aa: CASSAPMLGQGSPYEQYF

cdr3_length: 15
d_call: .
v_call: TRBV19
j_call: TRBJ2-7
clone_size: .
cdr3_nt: TGTGCCAGTAGTACTGCAGGTCAAGTAGACTACGAGCAGTACTTC
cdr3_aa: CASSTAGQVDYEQYF

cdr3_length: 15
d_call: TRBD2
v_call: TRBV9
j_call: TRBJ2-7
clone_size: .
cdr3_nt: TGTGCCAGCAGCGTAGGAAGCGGGAGGGGTAGTGAGCAGTACTTC
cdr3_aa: CASSVGSGRGSEQYF

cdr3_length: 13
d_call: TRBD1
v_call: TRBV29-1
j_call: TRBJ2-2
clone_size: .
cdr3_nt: TGCAGCGGACGGGACAGCAACACCGGGGAGCTGTTTTTT
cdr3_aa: CSGRDSNTGELFF

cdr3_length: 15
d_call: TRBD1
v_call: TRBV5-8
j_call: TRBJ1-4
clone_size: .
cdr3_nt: TGTGCCAGCAGCTTGAGAGGGGGCGGAGGTGAAAAACTGTTTTTT
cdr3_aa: CASSLRGGGGEKLFF

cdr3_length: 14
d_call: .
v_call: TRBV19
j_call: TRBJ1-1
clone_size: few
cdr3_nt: TGTGCCAGTTCCCCGATTACGGGTGCGACTGAAGCTTTCTTT
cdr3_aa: CASSPITGATEAFF

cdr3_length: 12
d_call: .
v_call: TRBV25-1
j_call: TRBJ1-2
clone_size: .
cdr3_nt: TGTGCCAGCGGGGGAGGATTCTATGGCTACACCTTC
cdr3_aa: CASGGGFYGYTF